This TCR beta chain was captured by sequencing in a study of cytomegalovirus exposure and HLA in healthy donors. As for the study in general: The approximately 670 first-cohort repertoires shared a platform with the 130 or so validation repertoires, as reported in a later analysis. The study, taken as a whole, reports: About 150 TCR beta chains were listed as cytomegalovirus-associated. Among TCR sequences, most were rare, though some public TCRs appeared in many donors. It was found in a later analysis that first-cohort TCR clusters tended to co-occur in the roughly 120 validation repertoires.

Comment on this clone: What it recognizes is unknown.

Sequencing used immunoSEQ multiplex PCR; TCRdb keeps in-frame clones, though not all of them. There are around 100,000 clones in the sample; approximately 94% occur only once, and approximately 1% lies in the top ten. The CDR3 loop spans 15 amino acids. CDR1 and CDR2 (germline): SGHTA, FQGNSA. Trimming cost V 3 bases and J 3 bases; bases outside gene matches: 5. The chain combines TRBV7-2 with TRBJ2-7; 10 nucleotides match TRBD1. The receptor was isolated from a woman aged 18 to 35 in good health and CMV-seronegative. Sequencing was carried out using PBMCs. Here the CDR3 DNA reads TGTGCCAGCAGCTTCGACAGGGGGCACATCTACGAGCAGTACTTC. Translated: CASSFDRGHIYEQYF.